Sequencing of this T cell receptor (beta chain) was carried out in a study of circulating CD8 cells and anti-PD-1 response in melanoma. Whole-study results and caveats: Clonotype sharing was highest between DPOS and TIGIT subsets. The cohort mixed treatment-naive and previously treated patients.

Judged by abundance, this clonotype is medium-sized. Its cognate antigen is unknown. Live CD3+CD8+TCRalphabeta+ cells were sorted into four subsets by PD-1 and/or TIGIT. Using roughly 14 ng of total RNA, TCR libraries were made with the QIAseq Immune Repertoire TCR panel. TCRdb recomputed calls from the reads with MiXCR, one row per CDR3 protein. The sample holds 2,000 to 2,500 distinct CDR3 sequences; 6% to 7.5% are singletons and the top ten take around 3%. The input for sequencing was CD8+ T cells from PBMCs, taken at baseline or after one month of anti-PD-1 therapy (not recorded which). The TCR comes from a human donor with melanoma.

CDR3 bases: TGCAGTGCTAATGAGGGTGTAGCGGCCCAAGAGACCCAGTACTTC. This translates into CSANEGVAAQETQYF. The chain joins TRBV20-1 to TRBJ2-5; tentatively, D is TRBD2 (6 bases). From germline, CDR1 is DFQATT and CDR2 SNEGSKA (reference sequence). V shed 4 bases and J shed 1 base, with 16 bases lying between them. The CDR3 consists of 15 residues.